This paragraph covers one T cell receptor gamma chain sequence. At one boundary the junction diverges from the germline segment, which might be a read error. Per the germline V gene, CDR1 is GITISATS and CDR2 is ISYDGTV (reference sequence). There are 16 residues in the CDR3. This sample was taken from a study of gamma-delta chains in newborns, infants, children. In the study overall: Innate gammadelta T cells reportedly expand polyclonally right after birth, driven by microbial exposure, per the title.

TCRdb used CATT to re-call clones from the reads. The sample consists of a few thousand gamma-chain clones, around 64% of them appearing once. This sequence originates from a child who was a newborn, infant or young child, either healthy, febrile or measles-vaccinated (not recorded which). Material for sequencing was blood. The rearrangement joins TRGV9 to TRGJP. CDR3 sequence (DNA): TGTGCCCTGTGGGAAGAGCAAGAGTTGGGCGAAAAAATCAAGGTATTT. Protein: CALWEEQELGEKIKVF.